This TCR beta chain was profiled in a study of T cell responses to AZD1222 COVID-19 vaccine. General observations from the study: Repertoires were collected only later (after the peak T cell response had occurred). Donors were largely white British and mainly female; clonal diversity was possibly underestimated. Targeting of unmutated variant regions was reportedly seen in nearly half of spike-specific TCRs.

Of note for this clone: Its target is unknown.

Profiling relied on immunoSEQ multiplex PCR, and the TCRdb table lists in-frame clones only, not all of them. Among tens of thousands of clones listed, around four fifths were seen once. This CDR3 spans 17 amino acids. Sequenced here: peripheral blood, sampled 28 days after the second AZD1222 dose. The receptor was isolated from an adult who received the AZD1222 COVID-19 vaccine. The gene calls are TRBV21-1 and TRBJ2-1; the DNA was not used to check the table's D call, TRBD1. TRBV21-1 represents a pseudogene. For the CDR3, the DNA is TGTGCCAGCAGCAAAGAGGTGGTTAGGGACAGAGACAATGAGCAGTTCTTC. Translated: CASSKEVVRDRDNEQFF.